This T cell receptor (beta chain) was recovered during a study of T-cell reconstitution after alpha-beta-depleted transplantation in children. Molecular barcoding with unique molecular identifiers was used for the TCRbeta library. Each CDR3 protein is one row after TCRdb ran MiXCR on the PCR reads. The repertoire holds fewer than 350,000 distinct CDR3 sequences, with 6.5% to 9% as singletons. The sample holds a few counts of this clonotype. The target antigen is unknown. General study results and limits: A year post-transplant, T-cell counts and diversity derived mostly from newly produced T cells.

Germline CDR1 and CDR2: SNHLY and FYNNEI. V lost 7 bases to trimming and J lost 4 bases, with 12 bases between them. CDR3 size: 13 residues. The sequencing used peripheral blood, collected 360 days after TCRalphabeta/CD19-depleted stem cell transplant. The gene calls are TRBV2 and TRBJ2-3; possibly TRBD1 for D (6 bases). The receptor's source is a female patient aged 2 to 10 who had a stem cell transplant for Fanconi anemia, so the T cells may come from the graft donor. CDR3 nucleotide sequence: TGTGCCAGCACAGCTACAGGGTCAGATACGCAGTATTTT. The encoded protein is CASTATGSDTQYF.